This T cell receptor (beta chain) was sequenced in a study of T cell responses to AZD1222 COVID-19 vaccine. Regarding the study as a whole: Females outnumbered males among donors, who were mostly white British; clonal diversity was possibly underestimated.

Assay used: immunoSEQ multiplex PCR; TCRdb lists only in-frame clones, some missing. Of 150,000 to 200,000 clones listed, roughly nine tenths were seen once; the top ten hold under 1.5%. Notes on this clone: The antigen is undetermined.

The CDR3 consists of 15 residues. Trimming stripped 1 base from V and 0 bases from J, with 7 bases between. Germline CDR1 SGHTA, CDR2 FQGNSA. Second doses that came at about 4 or about 12 weeks were put together. The chain carries TRBV7-2 and TRBJ1-3; unclear D gene. The sample in question was peripheral blood, obtained 28 days after the second AZD1222 dose. The TCR sequence derives from an adult who received the AZD1222 COVID-19 vaccine. In nucleotides, the CDR3 is TGTGCCAGCAGCTTAGTTTGGGGCTCTGGAAACACCATATATTTT. Its protein product is CASSLVWGSGNTIYF.